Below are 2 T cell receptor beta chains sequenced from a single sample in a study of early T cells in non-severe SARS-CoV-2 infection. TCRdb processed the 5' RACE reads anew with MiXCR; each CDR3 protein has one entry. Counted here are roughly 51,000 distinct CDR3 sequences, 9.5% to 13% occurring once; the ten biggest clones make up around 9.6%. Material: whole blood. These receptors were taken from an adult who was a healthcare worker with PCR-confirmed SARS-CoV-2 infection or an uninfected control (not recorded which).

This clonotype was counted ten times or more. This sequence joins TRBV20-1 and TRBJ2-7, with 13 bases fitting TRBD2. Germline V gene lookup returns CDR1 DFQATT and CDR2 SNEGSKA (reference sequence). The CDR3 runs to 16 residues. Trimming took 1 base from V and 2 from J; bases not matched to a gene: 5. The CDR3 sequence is CSARAGGLAGTYEQYF. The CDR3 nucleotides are TGCAGTGCTAGAGCTGGGGGACTAGCGGGGACCTACGAGCAGTACTTC.

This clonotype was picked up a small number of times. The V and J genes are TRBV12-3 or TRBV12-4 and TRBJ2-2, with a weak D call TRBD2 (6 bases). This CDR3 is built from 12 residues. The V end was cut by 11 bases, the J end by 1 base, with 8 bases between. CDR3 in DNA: TGTGCCGGGCGGGAGAACACCGGGGAGCTGTTTTTT. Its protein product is CAGRENTGELFF.